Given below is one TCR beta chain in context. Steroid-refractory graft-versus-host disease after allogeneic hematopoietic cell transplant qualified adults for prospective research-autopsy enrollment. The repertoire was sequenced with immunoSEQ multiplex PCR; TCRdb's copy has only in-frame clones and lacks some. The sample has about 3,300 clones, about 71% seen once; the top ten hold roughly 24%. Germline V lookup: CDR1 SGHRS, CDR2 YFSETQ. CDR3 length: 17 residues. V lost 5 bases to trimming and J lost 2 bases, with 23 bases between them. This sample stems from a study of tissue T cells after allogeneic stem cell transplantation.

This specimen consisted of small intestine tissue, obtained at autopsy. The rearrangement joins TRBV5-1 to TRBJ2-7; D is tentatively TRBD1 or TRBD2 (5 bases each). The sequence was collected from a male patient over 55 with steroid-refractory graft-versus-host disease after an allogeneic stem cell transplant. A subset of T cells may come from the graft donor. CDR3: CASSLTLDRDAPYEQYF. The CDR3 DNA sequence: TGCGCCAGCAGTTTAACCCTTGACCGGGACGCACCCTACGAGCAGTACTTC.